The 22 T cell receptor beta chains below come from one sample, sequenced in a study of human T cells and chemical hapten exposure. TCRdb passed the RACE reads through MiXCR, listing each CDR3 protein once. The sample holds 150,000 to 200,000 distinct CDR3 sequences, about a quarter seen once. Time point specified: patch test 3, about 24 weeks after DPC sensitization. This sample's treatment: therapeutic diphenylcyclopropenone sensitization with weekly scalp DPC. Sequencing used whole blood, obtained in connection with sensitization to the hapten diphenylcyclopropenone (DPC). The receptors here all came from a woman between 18 and 30 years old with alopecia areata. Some clones in this sample may be carry-over from other donors' samples.

V usage is TRBV7-2 and J usage is TRBJ2-2; the D gene is possibly TRBD2 (7 bases). This CDR3 has 17 residues. The V and J ends lost 3 bases and 4 bases respectively, with 18 bases between them. In germline, CDR1 is SGHTA, CDR2 FQGNSA. The CDR3 spells CASSFSTGRGGTGELFF. The DNA for the CDR3 is TGTGCCAGCAGCTTCAGTACAGGGAGGGGGGGCACCGGGGAGCTGTTTTTT.

The chain has TRBV6-2 or TRBV6-3 and TRBJ2-1, with D perhaps matching TRBD1 (7 bases). From germline, CDR1 is MNHEY and CDR2 SVGEGT. The CDR3 has 14 residues. V was clipped by 6 bases and J by 2 bases, with 11 bases between them. DNA for the CDR3: TGTGCCAGCAGGCGGAGGGGGCCCTACAATGAGCAGTTCTTC. Protein sequence: CASRRRGPYNEQFF.

The chain links TRBV20-1 to TRBJ1-1; no reliable D call. The CDR3 sequence is 11 residues long. V gave up 4 bases and J gave up 6 bases, with 9 bases separating them. CDR1 DFQATT and CDR2 SNEGSKA come from the germline V gene (reference sequence). The CDR3 DNA reads as TGCAGTGCTAACGATGTCCCTGAAGCTTTCTTT. It codes for CSANDVPEAFF.

The chain uses TRBV20-1 and TRBJ2-2; D uncertain. CDR1 is DFQATT and CDR2 is SNEGSKA in the germline V gene (reference sequence). This CDR3 spans 13 amino acids. V lost 5 bases and J 3 bases, leaving 10 bases between the germline ends. DNA of the CDR3: TGCAGTGCTGGCGATGGGGACACCGGGGAGCTGTTTTTT. Translation gives CSAGDGDTGELFF.

This clonotype has only a few counts. This chain uses TRBV7-2 with TRBJ1-3, with D possibly being TRBD1 (5 bases). The germline V gene has CDR1 SGHTA and CDR2 FQGNSA. Between the trimmed V and J ends, which lost 5 bases and 1 base, there was a span of 18 bases. The CDR3 is 17 residues long. The CDR3 reads CASSPGGRVLSGNTIYF. The CDR3 nucleotides are TGTGCCAGCAGCCCTGGAGGCAGGGTGTTGTCTGGAAACACCATATATTTT.

This clonotype was detected a few times. The CDR3: CSARDYRTSGGTDTQYF. The CDR3 bases are TGCAGTGCTAGAGATTATAGGACTAGCGGGGGCACAGATACGCAGTATTTT. The genes are TRBV20-1 and TRBJ2-3; TRBD2 matches 12 bases. J was trimmed by 1 base and V by 0 bases; bases with no gene match: 5. The V gene's germline CDR1 is DFQATT and CDR2 SNEGSKA (reference sequence). The CDR3 loop spans 17 amino acids.

This clonotype was detected ten times or more. The chain carries TRBV6-2 or TRBV6-3 and TRBJ2-3; D might be TRBD1 (5 bases). V lost 2 bases, J lost 7 bases, and 7 bases lay in between. The CDR3 has 12 residues. The germline CDR1 and CDR2 sequences are MNHEY and SVGEGT. CDR3 sequence (DNA): TGTGCCAGCAGTTACCAGGGCAATACGCAGTATTTT. Encoded protein: CASSYQGNTQYF.

The chain recombines TRBV7-2 with TRBJ1-2, with D possibly matching TRBD1 (6 bases). The CDR3 totals 12 residues. The germline V gene has CDR1 SGHTA and CDR2 FQGNSA. The V and J ends lost 5 bases and 7 bases respectively, with 11 bases between them. The CDR3 reads CASSPQGGGYTF. CDR3 in DNA: TGTGCCAGCAGCCCACAGGGCGGTGGCTACACCTTC.

This clonotype was observed a handful of times. The genes are TRBV7-2 and TRBJ1-4; D is perhaps TRBD1 (5 bases). From germline, CDR1 is SGHTA and CDR2 FQGNSA. Trimming cost V 5 bases and J 2 bases, with 12 bases left between them. CDR3 size: 15 residues. The CDR3 is CASSIGTPTNEKLFF. The CDR3 DNA follows: TGTGCCAGCAGCATCGGGACGCCGACTAATGAAAAACTGTTTTTT.

This clonotype was seen once. The chain recombines TRBV3-1 with TRBJ2-3; weak D call: TRBD2 (6 bases). CDR3 length: 13 amino acids. The germline V gene encodes CDR1 LGHDT and CDR2 YNNKEL (reference sequence). Trimming took 4 bases from V and 4 from J, leaving 9 bases between them. The CDR3 protein is CASSLPGADTQYF. CDR3 DNA: TGTGCCAGCAGCCTACCGGGGGCAGATACGCAGTATTTT.

This clonotype was counted between two and nine times. The rearrangement links TRBV6-4 to TRBJ2-2, with D uncertain. This CDR3 has 13 residues. Germline CDR1 is MRHNA and CDR2 is SNTAGT. V gave up 4 bases and J gave up 6 bases, with 9 bases separating them. CDR3 in DNA: TGTGCCAGCAGTGCCGAAGGGCCCGGGGAGCTGTTTTTT. Translated, it gives CASSAEGPGELFF.

This clonotype has a handful of counts. CDR3 sequence (DNA): TGTGCCATCGGTGGTAGACAAGAGACCCAGTACTTC. Translating it yields CAIGGRQETQYF. The chain combines TRBV10-3 with TRBJ2-5; D is ambiguous. This CDR3 has 12 residues. Trimming took 8 bases from V and 2 from J, leaving 9 bases between them. Germline CDR1 reads ENHRY; CDR2 reads SYGVKD.

The chain has TRBV5-1 and TRBJ2-7; no clear D gene. The CDR3 is 13 residues long. The V gene lost 3 bases and the J gene lost 3 bases, with 10 bases spanning the gap. From germline, CDR1 is SGHRS and CDR2 YFSETQ. CDR3 nucleotide sequence: TGCGCCAGCAGCTCCGACGGATTCTACGAGCAGTACTTC. It translates to CASSSDGFYEQYF.

The CDR3 DNA sequence: TGCGCCAGCACGGGGTACCCAACCCCCGGGCGCACTGAAGCTTTCTTT. This encodes CASTGYPTPGRTEAFF. The chain uses TRBV4-3 and TRBJ1-1; D call uncertain. V was clipped by 7 bases and J by 4 bases, with 22 bases between them. CDR1 and CDR2 (germline): LGHNA, YSLEER. The CDR3 has 16 amino acids.

This CDR3 is CATSREGLTDTQYF. In DNA, the CDR3 is TGTGCCACCAGCAGAGAAGGCCTCACAGATACGCAGTATTTT. V and J are TRBV15 and TRBJ2-3; D unclear. This CDR3 region has 14 residues. Between the trimmed V and J ends, which lost 0 bases and 2 bases, there was a span of 6 bases. Germline V lookup: CDR1 LNHNV, CDR2 YYDKDF (reference sequence).

The chain combines TRBV20-1 with TRBJ2-5; no definite D call. The CDR3 extends over 10 amino acids. Trimming removed 0 bases from V and 5 bases from J, with 1 base in between. Germline CDR1 reads DFQATT; CDR2 reads SNEGSKA (reference sequence). CDR3 nucleotides: TGCAGTGCTAGAGACGAGACCCAGTACTTC. It yields the protein CSARDETQYF.

This clonotype was observed a handful of times. This sequence joins TRBV20-1 and TRBJ2-1, with a weak D call TRBD2 (5 bases). The CDR3 has 12 residues. Germline CDR1 reads DFQATT; CDR2 reads SNEGSKA (reference sequence). V was pared by 3 bases and J by 4 bases, with 7 bases between. The CDR3 loop is CSARRDYNEQFF. The DNA of the CDR3 is TGCAGTGCTAGGAGGGATTACAATGAGCAGTTCTTC.

The rearrangement links TRBV7-9 to TRBJ1-1; the match to TRBD1 covers 8 bases. CDR3 length equals 13 residues. Unmatched junction bases numbered 5, after V lost 5 bases and J lost 6 bases. Germline lookup yields CDR1 SEHNR and CDR2 FQNEAQ (reference sequence). CDR3 sequence reads: CASSGGQGAEAFF. For the CDR3, the DNA is TGTGCCAGCAGCGGTGGACAGGGCGCTGAAGCTTTCTTT.

The V call is TRBV6-2 or TRBV6-3, the J call TRBJ1-2, with D uncertain. Germline values: CDR1 MNHEY, CDR2 SVGEGT. The germline V and J ends were trimmed by 2 bases and 6 bases, with 13 bases remaining between them. CDR3 length: 14 amino acids. The CDR3 region is CASSYVPRSHGYTF. In nucleotides, the CDR3 is TGTGCCAGCAGTTACGTGCCGCGGAGCCATGGCTACACCTTC.

This CDR3 is CSATRRQSLLYEQYF. The DNA of the CDR3 is TGCAGTGCCACCCGCCGACAGTCACTCCTCTACGAGCAGTACTTC. This chain connects TRBV20-1 to TRBJ2-7; tentatively, D is TRBD1 (5 bases). V lost 6 bases and J lost 3, with 21 bases in between. CDR3 size: 15 residues. The V gene's germline CDR1 is DFQATT and CDR2 SNEGSKA (reference sequence).

The V call is TRBV7-8, the J call TRBJ2-3; 9 bases are a match to TRBD1. The CDR3 has 16 amino acids. J gave up 5 bases and V 3 bases, and 9 bases lay outside the gene matches. Germline V gene sequence: CDR1 SGHVS, CDR2 FQNEAQ. In DNA form, the CDR3 reads TGTGCCAGCAGCTTCAATACAGGGGGCAACAAAGATACGCAGTATTTT. It specifies CASSFNTGGNKDTQYF.

The chain combines TRBV6-2 or TRBV6-3 with TRBJ1-1, with D uncertain. This CDR3 comprises 16 residues. V was cut by 2 bases and J by 0 bases, with 13 bases left in between. Germline CDR1 reads MNHEY; CDR2 reads SVGEGT. The CDR3 DNA sequence: TGTGCCAGCAGTTACCATTCTGCCACCATGAACACTGAAGCTTTCTTT. The encoded protein is CASSYHSATMNTEAFF.